The 15 T cell receptor beta chains below come from one sample, sequenced in a study of regulatory T cells in long-lasting Graves disease. Time point of the sample: newly diagnosed GD, antithyroid drugs for less than 3 months. After RNA was extracted from PBMCs, the TCR library was made from it. iRepertoire HTBI primers and Arm-PCR of CDR3 regions built TCR beta libraries. TCRdb reprocessed the multiplex PCR reads via MiXCR and lists one record per CDR3 protein. The sample lists roughly 420,000 distinct CDR3 sequences, around 15% occurring once. This sample also belongs to another study, concerning T cells in Graves' hyperthyroidism and ophthalmopathy.

The source material was peripheral blood mononuclear cells (PBMCs), sampled at new diagnosis, from a patient treated with antithyroid drugs. The source is a woman between 18 and 29 years old with Graves disease.

Only a few counts were recorded for this clonotype. V gene TRBV20-1 combines with J gene TRBJ2-1, with D tentatively TRBD2 (6 bases). The CDR3 consists of 16 residues. CDR1 DFQATT and CDR2 SNEGSKA come from the germline V gene (reference sequence). Trimming pared 1 base from V and 1 base from J, leaving 14 bases between. CDR3 in DNA: TGCAGTGCTAGAGTTCGGGACTCCCGATCCTACAATGAGCAGTTCTTC. It encodes CSARVRDSRSYNEQFF.

This chain uses TRBV10-3 with TRBJ2-1; 8 nucleotides line up with TRBD1. The J segment lost 0 bases and the V segment lost 5 bases, leaving 3 bases of the junction unmatched. Germline V lookup: CDR1 ENHRY, CDR2 SYGVKD. This CDR3 is built from 15 residues. The CDR3 is CAISSDRGSYNEQFF. CDR3 sequence (DNA): TGTGCCATCAGTAGCGACAGGGGCTCCTACAATGAGCAGTTCTTC.

A remark on this clonotype: One base separates it from a far larger clone, so it is likely a read error. This chain connects TRBV28 to TRBJ1-5; TRBD1 is a possible D gene (6 bases). From germline, CDR1 is MDHEN and CDR2 SYDVKM. Trimming stripped 5 bases from V and 2 bases from J, with 16 bases between. The CDR3 covers 16 residues. CDR3 nucleotide sequence: TGTGCCAGCAGTCCAGTGGCAGGGGTGGGCAATCAGCCCCAGCATTTT. Encoded protein: CASSPVAGVGNQPQHF.

This sequence joins TRBV24-1 and TRBJ2-1; 9 nucleotides match TRBD2. Germline V lookup: CDR1 KGHDR, CDR2 SFDVKD. The CDR3 is 15 residues long. Unmatched junction bases numbered 7, after V lost 4 bases and J lost 7 bases. CDR3 coding DNA: TGTGCCACCAGTGACCGGATTAGCGGGAGAAATGAGCAGTTCTTC. It translates to CATSDRISGRNEQFF.

In its sample, this clonotype was seen many times. This chain connects TRBV2 to TRBJ2-3, with D perhaps TRBD1 (6 bases). Germline V gene lookup returns CDR1 SNHLY and CDR2 FYNNEI. The CDR3 extends over 15 amino acids. V lost 5 bases to trimming and J lost 0 bases, with 12 bases between them. CDR3 in amino acids: CASSLQGISTDTQYF. For the CDR3, the DNA is TGTGCCAGCAGTCTACAGGGCATTAGCACAGATACGCAGTATTTT.

In its sample, this clonotype was seen a few times. The genes are TRBV4-1 and TRBJ2-5, with 7 bases matching TRBD2. CDR3 length: 14 residues. Germline V lookup: CDR1 MGHRA, CDR2 YSYEKL. The V segment lost 4 bases and the J segment 3 bases; nucleotides outside the gene matches: 5. CDR3 DNA: TGCGCCAGCAGCCCGGGGACTACTAAAGAGACCCAGTACTTC. It codes for CASSPGTTKETQYF.

This chain joins TRBV12-3 or TRBV12-4 and TRBJ1-2; D might be TRBD1 (6 bases). This CDR3 is built from 15 residues. V lost 3 bases and J lost 2, with 13 bases in between. DNA of the CDR3: TGTGCCAGCAGTTTCCCGGACAGTCCCAACTATGGCTACACCTTC. Its translation is CASSFPDSPNYGYTF.

This clonotype was observed at least ten times. The rearrangement links TRBV11-2 to TRBJ2-7, with TRBD2 matching over 9 bases. Trimming at V came to 5 bases and at J to 5 bases, leaving 10 bases not matched to a gene. There are 15 residues in the CDR3. Germline V lookup: CDR1 SGHAT, CDR2 FQNNGV. CDR3 nucleotides: TGTGCCAGCAGCCGCTCAGGCGGGAGGGCCCACGAGCAGTACTTC. Translation gives CASSRSGGRAHEQYF.

A note on this clonotype: One end of the junction is discordant with germline, which a read error may explain. The chain links TRBV27 to TRBJ2-2; D is possibly TRBD2 (5 bases). CDR3 length: 15 amino acids. Germline-derived CDR1 and CDR2 are MNHEY and SMNVEV (reference sequence). This CDR3 reads CASSLYTSHTGELFF. DNA of the CDR3: TGTGCCAGCAGTTTATACACCAGCCACACCGGGGAGCTGTTCTTT.

The chain has TRBV7-2 and TRBJ2-2; no firm D call. This CDR3 spans 13 amino acids. From germline, CDR1 is SGHTA and CDR2 FQGNSA. The V and J ends lost 1 base and 6 bases respectively, with 6 bases between them. CDR3 nucleotides: TGTGCCAGCAGCTTAGATTGGGCCGGGGAGCTGTTTTTT. Translating it yields CASSLDWAGELFF.

There are a few counts of this clonotype. The CDR3 end shows no conserved phenylalanine or tryptophan, and so a read error is likely. This chain's CDR3 is CASSEDGETQYS. In DNA form, the CDR3 reads TGTGCCAGCAGTGAAGATGGAGAGACCCAGTACTCC. The rearrangement joins TRBV6-2 or TRBV6-3 to TRBJ2-1; D unresolved. The J call is doubtful: the DNA matches TRBJ2-5 better. The CDR3 sequence is 12 residues long. Germline V gene lookup returns CDR1 MNHEY and CDR2 SVGEGT.

A few counts support this clonotype. The chain carries TRBV20-1 and TRBJ2-2; D gene uncertain. Trimming shortened V by 5 bases and J by 6 bases, and 10 bases separated the two germline ends. This CDR3 comprises 12 residues. Per germline, CDR1 DFQATT and CDR2 SNEGSKA (reference sequence). The CDR3 DNA sequence: TGCAGTGCTTTAAAGGAGTCCGGGGAGCTGTTTTTT. Protein product: CSALKESGELFF.

The CDR3 loop reads CASSPESSGAVWQFF. The CDR3 coding sequence is TGTGCCAGCAGCCCCGAGAGTAGCGGGGCCGTGTGGCAGTTCTTC. This sequence joins TRBV5-6 and TRBJ2-1; 8 bases match TRBD2. Per the germline V gene, CDR1 is SGHDT and CDR2 is YYEEEE. The CDR3 has 15 residues. V shed 4 bases and J 12 bases; nucleotides not matched to a gene: 15.

This clonotype was seen repeatedly, ten times or more. The chain recombines TRBV29-1 with TRBJ2-4, with D hard to call. V lost 4 bases to trimming and J lost 10 bases, with 11 bases between them. CDR1 and CDR2 (germline): SQVTM, ANQGSEA. This CDR3 contains 11 residues. The CDR3 nucleotides read TGCAGCGTTGGGCAATTCGGAATTCAGTACTTC. Protein: CSVGQFGIQYF.

There are many counts of this clonotype. This chain joins TRBV28 and TRBJ2-3; 9 nucleotides match TRBD1. The CDR3 has 15 residues. J was trimmed by 2 bases and V by 5 bases; bases with no gene match: 5. Germline-derived CDR1 and CDR2 are MDHEN and SYDVKM. CDR3 amino acids: CASSPRDRDTDTQYF. The CDR3 coding sequence is TGTGCCAGCAGTCCCCGGGACAGGGACACAGATACGCAGTATTTT.